The TCR beta chain described here comes from a study of vaccination and CD4 T cells after COVID-19. The CDR3 length is 15 residues. Germline values: CDR1 MNHEY, CDR2 SVGEGT. Losses at the gene ends were 4 bases for V and 4 bases for J; bases not matched to a gene: 7. The Oncomine TCR Beta short-read assay generated sequence data from the DNA of cultured CD4+ T cells. Researchers extracted genomic DNA from CD4+ T cells that had been cultured. TCRdb itself ran the PCR reads through MiXCR, one entry per CDR3 protein. The sample holds approximately 10,000 distinct CDR3 sequences, 66% seen once. Study results and limitations: Reactive clonotype counts went from median around 20 after infection to 35 to 40 after vaccination, nonsignificantly.

Treatment described: approximately 9-day PBMC culture with coronavirus spike peptide pools or control peptides (ViraFEST assay). Expansion of antigen-specific T cells with peptide pools by ViraFEST preceded sequencing of TCRs. Upon completion of approximately 9 days of culture, CD4+ T cells were isolated via negative selection. Concerning this clonotype itself: The antigen is undetermined.

The sequence derives from a human donor who had recovered from COVID-19. Material for sequencing was CD4+ T cells from blood, cultured in vitro. V gene TRBV6-2 or TRBV6-3 combines with J gene TRBJ2-5; 9 nucleotides align to TRBD2. The CDR3 DNA sequence: TGTGCCAGCAGTTTCAGCGGGGGGTATGGAGAGACCCAGTACTTC. It translates to CASSFSGGYGETQYF.